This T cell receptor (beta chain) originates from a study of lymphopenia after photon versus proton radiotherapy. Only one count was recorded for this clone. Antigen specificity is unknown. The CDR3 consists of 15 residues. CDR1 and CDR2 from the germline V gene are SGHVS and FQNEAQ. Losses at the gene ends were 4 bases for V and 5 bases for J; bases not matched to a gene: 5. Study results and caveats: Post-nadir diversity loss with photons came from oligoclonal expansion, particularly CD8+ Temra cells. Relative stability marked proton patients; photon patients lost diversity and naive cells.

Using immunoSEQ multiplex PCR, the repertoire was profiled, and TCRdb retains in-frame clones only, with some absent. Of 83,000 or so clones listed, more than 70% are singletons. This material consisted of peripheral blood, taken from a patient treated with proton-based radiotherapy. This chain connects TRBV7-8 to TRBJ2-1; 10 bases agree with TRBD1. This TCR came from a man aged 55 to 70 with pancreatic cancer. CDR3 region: CASSSTGGWDNEQFF. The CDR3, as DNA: TGTGCCAGCAGCTCGACAGGGGGCTGGGACAATGAGCAGTTCTTC.